This T cell receptor (beta chain) was sequenced during a study of blood T cell repertoires in COVID-19. The protocol was immunoSEQ multiplex PCR, while the TCRdb copy is restricted to in-frame clones and leaves out a portion. The data show 130,000 to 150,000 clones, about 91% seen once. Looked up from germline, CDR1 is MNHEY and CDR2 is SMNVEV (reference sequence). With 3 bases clipped from V and 4 bases from J, the junction kept 7 bases outside the gene matches. The CDR3 sequence is 17 residues long. This clone was seen only once. Material: peripheral blood. The V gene is TRBV27, the J gene TRBJ2-6; 9 bases align to TRBD2. The TCR originated in a woman in her fifties or sixties with acute or convalescent COVID-19. The CDR3 loop reads CASSFSGRLEGANVLTF. The CDR3 nucleotides are TGTGCCAGCAGTTTTAGCGGGAGATTGGAAGGGGCCAACGTCCTGACTTTC.